This paragraph covers one T cell receptor (beta chain) sequence. The target antigen is unknown. This record comes from a study of T cell responses to AZD1222 COVID-19 vaccine. The assay was immunoSEQ multiplex PCR, and TCRdb's table has in-frame clones only and misses some. The table records around 150,000 clones, approximately 92% of them present only once. General observations from the study: Spike-specific TCR breadth and depth went up after people got two AZD1222 doses. Unmutated variant regions reportedly attract nearly half of all spike-specific TCRs. Possibly, clonal diversity was underestimated; donors were largely white British and included more females.

In germline, CDR1 is LGHNA, CDR2 YNFKEQ. The CDR3 consists of 16 residues. Trimming cost V 0 bases and J 4 bases; bases outside gene matches: 8. Second-dose schedules of about 4 or about 12 weeks were combined. The source material was peripheral blood, sampled 28 days after the second AZD1222 dose. The V call is TRBV4-2, the J call TRBJ1-2; 7 nucleotides agree with TRBD1. The sequence came from an adult who received the AZD1222 COVID-19 vaccine. This CDR3 reads CASSQDKGTVSYGYTF. Written as DNA, the CDR3 is TGTGCCAGCAGCCAAGATAAGGGGACAGTGAGCTATGGCTACACCTTC.